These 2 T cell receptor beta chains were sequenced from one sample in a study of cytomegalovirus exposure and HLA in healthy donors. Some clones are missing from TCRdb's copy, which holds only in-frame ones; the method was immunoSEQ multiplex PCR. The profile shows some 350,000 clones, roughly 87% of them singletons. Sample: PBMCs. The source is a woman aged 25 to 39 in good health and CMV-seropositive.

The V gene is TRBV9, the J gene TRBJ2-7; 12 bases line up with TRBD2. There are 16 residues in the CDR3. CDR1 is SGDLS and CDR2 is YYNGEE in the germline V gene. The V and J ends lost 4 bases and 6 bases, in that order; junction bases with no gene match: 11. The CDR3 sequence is CASSPWGLLAGGEQYF. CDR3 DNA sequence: TGTGCCAGCAGCCCATGGGGGCTACTAGCGGGAGGCGAGCAGTACTTC.

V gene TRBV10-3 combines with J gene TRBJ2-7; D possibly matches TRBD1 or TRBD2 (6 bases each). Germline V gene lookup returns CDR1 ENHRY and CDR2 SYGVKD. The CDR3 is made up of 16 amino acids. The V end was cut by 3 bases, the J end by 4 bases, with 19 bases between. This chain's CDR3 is CAISDSGTHAGYEQYF. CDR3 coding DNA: TGTGCCATCAGTGATTCCGGGACACATGCGGGATACGAGCAGTACTTC.